Below are 27 T cell receptor beta chains sequenced from a single sample in a study of T cells in Graves' hyperthyroidism and ophthalmopathy. The investigators amplified TCR beta CDR3 regions from RNA transcripts. The HTBI primer set was used in a first-round RT-PCR of the TCR CDR3. TCRdb re-derived calls from the multiplex PCR reads in MiXCR, one entry per CDR3 protein. The sample includes 500,000 to 550,000 distinct CDR3 sequences, less than 25% seen only once; the top ten take around a quarter. The sample taken for sequencing was blood. These receptors were collected from a man aged 18 to 35 with Graves' hyperthyroidism.

This clonotype has a count of ten or more. CDR3 sequence reads: CASSVGTGTPGTEAFF. For the CDR3, the DNA is TGTGCCAGCAGCGTAGGGACCGGGACCCCCGGCACTGAAGCTTTCTTT. V gene TRBV9 combines with J gene TRBJ1-1, with a tentative D call TRBD1 (5 bases). Deletions cut 0 bases from V and 4 bases from J, with 16 bases between. Looked up from germline, CDR1 is SGDLS and CDR2 is YYNGEE. The CDR3 has 16 amino acids.

This clonotype was counted between two and nine times. The V and J genes are TRBV3-1 and TRBJ1-3; D may be TRBD1 (5 bases). The CDR3 covers 14 residues. Germline CDR1 and CDR2: LGHDT and YNNKEL (reference sequence). The germline V and J ends were trimmed by 2 bases and 7 bases, with 12 bases remaining between them. The CDR3 is CASSQSAGRNTIYF. CDR3 nucleotide sequence: TGTGCCAGCAGCCAAAGCGCAGGGAGGAACACCATATATTTT.

The CDR3 DNA is TGTGCCAGCAGCCCTTGGACAGGGGCCATTCAGCCCCAGCATTTT. This gives the protein CASSPWTGAIQPQHF. J is TRBJ1-5 and V is TRBV28, with TRBD1 matching over 9 bases. This CDR3 spans 15 amino acids. CDR1 and CDR2 from the germline V gene are MDHEN and SYDVKM. V trimming: 6 bases; J trimming: 6 bases; junction bases outside the gene matches: 9.

At least ten counts were recorded for this clonotype. The chain employs TRBV19 and TRBJ2-2, with D possibly matching TRBD1 (5 bases). Germline V CDR1 and CDR2: LNHDA, SQIVND (reference sequence). V lost 8 bases and J lost 4, with 14 bases in between. The CDR3 extends over 14 amino acids. This CDR3 reads CASYSTGSTGELFF. For the CDR3, the DNA is TGTGCCAGTTACTCCACAGGATCCACCGGGGAGCTGTTTTTT. The full variable domain, its missing parts supplied by reference TRBV19 and TRBJ2-2, is DGGITQSPKYLFRKEGQNVTLSCEQNLNHDAMYWYRQDPGQGLRLIYYSQIVNDFQKGDIAEGYSVSREKKESFPLTVTSAQKNPTAFYLCASYSTGSTGELFFGEGSRLTVL.

This clonotype was observed at least ten times. This chain connects TRBV7-8 to TRBJ2-5; D is possibly TRBD1 or TRBD2 (5 bases each). This CDR3 is built from 15 residues. V dropped 5 bases and J dropped 1 base, with 14 bases sitting between them. The germline V gene encodes CDR1 SGHVS and CDR2 FQNEAQ. CDR3 sequence reads: CASSPAGTPQETQYF. In nucleotides, the CDR3 is TGTGCCAGCAGCCCCGCAGGGACCCCCCAAGAGACCCAGTACTTC.

A note on this clonotype: An end of the junction differs from the germline gene, which may be a read error. This sequence joins TRBV24-1 and TRBJ2-3; D is ambiguous. The V gene's germline CDR1 is KGHDR and CDR2 SFDVKD. The CDR3 totals 12 residues. The CDR3 loop is CVTSDALKTQYF. The DNA for the CDR3 is TGTGTCACCAGTGATGCCCTAAAGACGCAGTATTTT.

The V call is TRBV12-3 or TRBV12-4, the J call TRBJ2-7; 11 bases map to TRBD2. The V segment lost 5 bases and the J segment 0 bases; nucleotides outside the gene matches: 9. The CDR3 covers 17 residues. CDR3: CASSQRLAGTYSYEQYF. The CDR3 DNA is TGTGCCAGCAGTCAGAGACTAGCGGGGACCTACTCCTACGAGCAGTACTTC.

This clonotype was seen at least ten times. One end of the junction does not line up with germline, which may come from a read error. V is TRBV12-3 or TRBV12-4 and J is TRBJ2-6, with a weak D call TRBD2 (6 bases). The CDR3 runs to 16 residues. CDR3 region: CATLSGPNSGANVPTF. Written as DNA, the CDR3 is TGTGCCACCTTAAGCGGGCCCAACTCTGGGGCCAACGTCCCGACTTTC.

This clonotype came up many times. The CDR3 loop is CASSVYRGLNPYEQYF. Written as DNA, the CDR3 is TGTGCCAGCAGTGTCTACAGGGGGCTGAACCCCTACGAGCAGTACTTC. The chain joins TRBV6-1 to TRBJ2-7; 9 bases line up with TRBD1. The CDR3 length is 16 residues. Germline CDR1 reads MNHNS; CDR2 reads SASEGT. The V gene end was trimmed by 4 bases and the J gene end by 2 bases; junction bases not matched to a gene: 9.

This chain joins TRBV6-1 and TRBJ1-1, with D possibly matching TRBD1 (5 bases). Germline V gene sequence: CDR1 MNHNS, CDR2 SASEGT. The CDR3 is 16 residues long. V was cut by 6 bases and J by 3 bases, with 20 bases left in between. Here the CDR3 DNA reads TGTGCCAGCAGGCCCGGACGGGGCTCGAGGGACACTGAAGCTTTCTTT. It specifies CASRPGRGSRDTEAFF.

This clonotype came up many times. This rearrangement joins TRBV12-3 or TRBV12-4 to TRBJ1-1, with 9 bases lining up with TRBD1. CDR3 size: 16 residues. Germline trimming cut 3 bases from V and 4 bases from J; bases unmatched to any gene: 9. As DNA, the CDR3 is TGTGCCAGCAGTTTGCCTCCGGGACAGGGAGTCACTGAAGCTTTCTTT. This codes for CASSLPPGQGVTEAFF.

This clonotype was seen repeatedly, ten times or more. This chain uses TRBV24-1 with TRBJ1-2, with D perhaps TRBD1 (5 bases). Trimming stripped 3 bases from V and 2 bases from J, with 9 bases between. CDR3 size: 14 residues. Germline CDR1 KGHDR, CDR2 SFDVKD. The CDR3 sequence is CATSDARGNYGYTF. The CDR3 DNA reads as TGTGCCACCAGTGATGCCCGGGGGAACTATGGCTACACCTTC.

The CDR3 reads CASSLAGGPGGELFF. CDR3 nucleotides: TGTGCCAGCAGCTTGGCCGGGGGGCCGGGCGGGGAGCTGTTTTTT. This chain links TRBV5-5 with TRBJ2-2; tentative D call: TRBD2 (7 bases). V was trimmed by 0 bases and J by 7 bases, leaving 13 bases between them. CDR1 is SGHKS and CDR2 is YYEKEE in the germline V gene (reference sequence). This CDR3 has 15 amino acids.

This clonotype was counted a few times. J is TRBJ1-5 and V is TRBV2, with TRBD1 as a possible D gene (6 bases). CDR1 is SNHLY, CDR2 FYNNEI, per germline. The ends were cut back, 6 bases at V and 5 bases at J, with 23 bases in the middle. This CDR3 is 17 amino acids long. CDR3 sequence: CASRGLIKQGRDQPQHF. As DNA, the CDR3 is TGTGCCAGCAGGGGGCTTATTAAACAGGGTAGGGATCAGCCCCAGCATTTT. The full variable domain, its missing parts supplied by reference TRBV2 and TRBJ1-5, is EPEVTQTPSHQVTQMGQEVILRCVPISNHLYFYWYRQILGQKVEFLVSFYNNEISEKSEIFDDQFSVERPDGSNFTLKIRSTKLEDSAMYFCASRGLIKQGRDQPQHFGDGTRLSIL.

This clonotype showed up many times. This rearrangement joins TRBV6-1 to TRBJ1-5; D not resolved. The CDR3 sequence is 14 residues long. Deletions cut 5 bases from V and 3 bases from J, with 11 bases between. Germline assignment: CDR1 MNHNS and CDR2 SASEGT. CDR3 sequence (DNA): TGTGCCAGCAGTCCGAGGGAGTACAATCAGCCCCAGCATTTT. Its protein is CASSPREYNQPQHF.

Ten or more counts support this clonotype. The chain recombines TRBV7-9 with TRBJ1-1; D ambiguous. Germline values: CDR1 SEHNR, CDR2 FQNEAQ (reference sequence). The CDR3 loop spans 15 amino acids. Trimming pared 5 bases from V and 1 base from J, leaving 14 bases between. The CDR3: CASSEAVHPNTEAFF. CDR3 in DNA: TGTGCCAGCAGCGAGGCGGTACACCCGAACACTGAAGCTTTCTTT.

Only a few counts were recorded for this clonotype. The chain couples TRBV2 to TRBJ1-5, with D hard to call. The CDR3 length is 15 residues. V lost 6 bases, J lost 2 bases, and 14 bases lay in between. The germline V gene has CDR1 SNHLY and CDR2 FYNNEI. Written as DNA, the CDR3 is TGTGCCAGCAGATGGACGAGTCGGGGCAATCAGCCCCAGCATTTT. Translated: CASRWTSRGNQPQHF.

The CDR3: CASSWKTRGGETQYF. The CDR3 bases are TGCGCCAGCAGCTGGAAGACTAGGGGGGGAGAGACCCAGTACTTC. The chain carries TRBV5-1 and TRBJ2-5, with D perhaps TRBD2 (7 bases). This CDR3 has 15 residues. CDR1 and CDR2 from the germline V gene are SGHRS and YFSETQ. V was trimmed by 3 bases and J by 4 bases, leaving 16 bases between them.

As regards this clonotype: A much larger clone is a single base away; this may be a read error. V is TRBV7-2 and J is TRBJ2-4, with 13 bases aligning to TRBD2. Germline-derived CDR1 and CDR2 are SGHTA and FQGNSA. The CDR3 totals 15 residues. CDR3 in amino acids: CASSSGLAGPSIKYF. DNA of the CDR3: TGTGCCAGCAGCTCGGGACTAGCGGGACCCAGCATTAAGTACTTC.

The chain couples TRBV27 to TRBJ2-2; D gene unclear. CDR1 and CDR2 (germline): MNHEY, SMNVEV (reference sequence). V lost 7 bases and J lost 0, with 15 bases in between. CDR3 length equals 16 residues. CDR3 in amino acids: CASTEVALTNTGELFF. The CDR3 nucleotides are TGTGCCAGCACCGAGGTGGCACTGACGAACACCGGGGAGCTGTTTTTT.

The chain links TRBV20-1 to TRBJ1-2; D is unclear. Germline CDR1 is DFQATT and CDR2 is SNEGSKA (reference sequence). Deletions cut 2 bases from V and 2 bases from J, with 9 bases between. CDR3 length: 13 residues. The CDR3 loop is CSARSDLNYGYTF. CDR3 in DNA: TGCAGTGCTAGATCGGACCTGAACTATGGCTACACCTTC.

This chain uses TRBV30 with TRBJ1-2, with D possibly TRBD1 on 5 matching bases. With 0 bases removed from V and 4 bases from J, the gap between germline ends came to 12 bases. The CDR3 spans 14 residues. Germline V CDR1 and CDR2: GTSNPN, SVGIG (reference sequence). CDR3 sequence: CAWSVTGGAYGYTF. The CDR3 coding sequence is TGTGCCTGGAGTGTTACAGGTGGGGCCTATGGCTACACCTTC.

For this clonotype: This may arise from a read error, as a much more abundant clone is one base away. The genes are TRBV12-3 or TRBV12-4 and TRBJ2-2; weak D call: TRBD1 (5 bases). CDR3 length equals 14 residues. V was shortened by 2 bases and J by 8 bases, with 12 bases between the two germline ends. The CDR3 region has the DNA TGTGCCAGCAGTTTAATGGAGACAGAAGGGGAGCTGTTTTTT. Its translation is CASSLMETEGELFF.

This clonotype occurred many times. The V gene is TRBV2, the J gene TRBJ1-5, with unresolved D. V lost 4 bases to trimming and J lost 3 bases, with 10 bases between them. The CDR3 runs to 14 residues. The V gene's germline CDR1 is SNHLY and CDR2 FYNNEI. The CDR3 spells CASSGGQVNQPQHF. The CDR3 region has the DNA TGTGCCAGCAGTGGAGGGCAGGTCAATCAGCCCCAGCATTTT.

This clonotype showed up many times. The rearrangement joins TRBV20-1 to TRBJ1-2; a possible D gene is TRBD1 (5 bases). Looked up from germline, CDR1 is DFQATT and CDR2 is SNEGSKA (reference sequence). Trimming took 5 bases from V and 8 from J, leaving 12 bases between them. CDR3 length equals 11 residues. In DNA, the CDR3 is TGCAGTGCTGGCGGGGGGTACGGCTACACCTTC. This translates into CSAGGGYGYTF.

The chain combines TRBV20-1 with TRBJ2-5; D is unresolved. Germline V lookup: CDR1 DFQATT, CDR2 SNEGSKA (reference sequence). Trimming shortened V by 6 bases and J by 3 bases, and 14 bases separated the two germline ends. This CDR3 is 13 amino acids long. The CDR3 DNA sequence: TGCAGTGCCAGGTGGTCGGTCGAAGAGACCCAGTACTTC. It specifies CSARWSVEETQYF.

This clonotype was detected many times. DNA of the CDR3: TGTGCCAGCAGTTTACTGGGGGCGCACTACGAGCAGTACTTC. This gives the protein CASSLLGAHYEQYF. The V and J genes are TRBV28 and TRBJ2-7; D may be TRBD1 (6 bases). The CDR3 loop spans 14 amino acids. The germline gives CDR1 MDHEN, CDR2 SYDVKM. V was clipped by 2 bases and J by 3 bases, with 11 bases between them.